This T cell receptor (beta chain) was sequenced in a study of T-cell reconstitution after alpha-beta-depleted transplantation in children. Unique molecular identifiers were built into the TCRbeta library. TCRdb re-called the PCR reads through MiXCR, storing one row per CDR3 protein. The data hold around 600,000 distinct CDR3 sequences, with roughly 17% observed a single time. This clonotype was seen repeatedly, ten times or more. This CDR3 has 14 amino acids. The germline V gene has CDR1 SGHTA and CDR2 FQGNSA. Trimming removed 1 base from V and 4 bases from J; junction bases left unmatched: 3. This receptor was identified in a human donor who donated a stem cell graft to a child with acute myeloid leukemia. The specimen was PBMCs from the stem cell graft donor, collected from the stem cell graft. The chain combines TRBV7-2 with TRBJ1-2; 7 nucleotides align to TRBD1. CDR3 residues: CASSLVGQFYGYTF. The CDR3 bases are TGTGCCAGCAGCTTAGTGGGACAGTTCTATGGCTACACCTTC.